This TCR beta chain was obtained from a study of glioma-infiltrating T cells after dendritic cell vaccination. Study overall: Monocyte-derived dendritic cells, cultured six to seven days with IL-4 and GM-CSF, were pulsed with autologous tumor lysate.

The immunoSEQ assay amplified TCRB CDR3 from up to 2 ug DNA. Produced via immunoSEQ multiplex PCR; TCRdb's table is partial and in-frame only. The sample lists tens of thousands of clones; about four fifths were seen once. Whole-study results and caveats: Higher pretreatment TIL content predicted longer progression-free time and survival. Few patients contributed both blood and tumor specimens.

Germline V gene data show CDR1 as SGHAT and CDR2 as FQNNGV. The CDR3 runs to 13 residues. V lost 1 base, J lost 6 bases, and 1 base stayed unmatched. As regards this clone: Its antigen is unidentified.

The source material was blood, sampled before dendritic cell vaccination. The V gene is TRBV11-2, the J gene TRBJ2-3; 7 bases are a match to TRBD2. This receptor was taken from a human donor with glioblastoma. CDR3 sequence reads: CASSLVRGDTQYF. DNA of the CDR3: TGTGCCAGCAGCTTAGTGCGGGGGGATACGCAGTATTTT.